These 21 T cell receptor beta chains share one sample of origin, sequenced in a study of blood T cell repertoires in COVID-19. Sequencing was performed with immunoSEQ multiplex PCR; in TCRdb, only in-frame clones are kept and a portion is missing. The sample holds approximately 140,000 clones, approximately 83% seen once. The specimen sequenced was peripheral blood. The source of these receptors is a woman aged 55 to 70 with COVID-19, enrolled during active disease.

V and J are TRBV27 and TRBJ1-5, with a weak D call TRBD1 (5 bases). The CDR3 loop spans 14 amino acids. V dropped 5 bases and J dropped 3 bases, with 11 bases sitting between them. Germline V gene data show CDR1 as MNHEY and CDR2 as SMNVEV (reference sequence). This chain's CDR3 is CASSPGSYNQPQHF. CDR3 DNA sequence: TGTGCCAGCAGTCCAGGGTCGTACAATCAGCCCCAGCATTTT.

The chain recombines TRBV4-2 with TRBJ2-5; 14 bases are a match to TRBD2. Germline loops: CDR1 LGHNA, CDR2 YNFKEQ. V shed 1 base and J 5 bases; nucleotides not matched to a gene: 6. The CDR3 loop spans 17 amino acids. CDR3 region: CASSQGGTSGGRETQYF. The CDR3 DNA is TGTGCCAGCAGCCAAGGGGGGACTAGCGGGGGCAGGGAGACCCAGTACTTC.

This clone was found once. The chain carries TRBV5-5 and TRBJ2-1; 10 nucleotides line up with TRBD2. Trimming took 1 base from V and 3 from J; bases not matched to a gene: 4. The CDR3 runs 16 residues. Germline CDR1 and CDR2: SGHKS and YYEKEE (reference sequence). For the CDR3, the DNA is TGTGCCAGCAGCTTGTCCCTAGCGGGGGTCTACAATGAGCAGTTCTTC. Translation: CASSLSLAGVYNEQFF.

Points on this clone: Other DNA sequences within the sample encode an identical CDR3. The CDR3 region is CATSGDRGETQYF. CDR3 DNA: TGTGCCACCAGTGGAGACAGGGGGGAGACCCAGTACTTC. The V gene is TRBV24-1, the J gene TRBJ2-5; 9 nucleotides align to TRBD1. CDR1 and CDR2 (germline): KGHDR, SFDVKD. The CDR3 consists of 13 residues. V trimming: 5 bases; J trimming: 5 bases; junction bases outside the gene matches: 2.

The chain uses TRBV7-9 and TRBJ2-3, with D unresolved. V was pared by 6 bases and J by 1 base, with 11 bases between. This CDR3 is built from 14 residues. CDR1 SEHNR and CDR2 FQNEAQ come from the germline V gene (reference sequence). The CDR3 DNA sequence: TGTGCCAGCAGTATTATGTCGGGCACAGATACGCAGTATTTT. This gives the protein CASSIMSGTDTQYF.

The chain couples TRBV7-9 to TRBJ2-2, with a possible D match to TRBD2 (6 bases). V was trimmed by 0 bases and J by 7 bases, leaving 21 bases between them. The CDR3 spans 18 residues. Germline values: CDR1 SEHNR, CDR2 FQNEAQ (reference sequence). The CDR3 spells CASSLARGSVKHIGELFF. The CDR3 DNA reads as TGTGCCAGCAGCTTAGCTCGGGGGTCCGTTAAACATATCGGGGAGCTGTTTTTT.

The J gene is TRBJ1-2, the V gene TRBV9; 7 bases align to TRBD1. This CDR3 has 14 residues. Germline CDR1 is SGDLS and CDR2 is YYNGEE. V lost 3 bases and J lost 3; bases outside the gene matches: 5. The CDR3 loop reads CASSATGVHYGYTF. As DNA, the CDR3 is TGTGCCAGCAGCGCAACAGGGGTTCACTATGGCTACACCTTC.

The rearrangement links TRBV7-6 to TRBJ1-2, with D perhaps TRBD1 (6 bases). This CDR3 region has 14 residues. Germline V gene data show CDR1 as SGHVS and CDR2 as FNYEAQ. V lost 3 bases, J lost 4 bases, and 12 bases lay in between. CDR3 DNA: TGTGCCAGCAGCTTGGGCCCAGGGGCCTATGGCTACACCTTC. It is translated as CASSLGPGAYGYTF.

The J gene is TRBJ2-1, the V gene TRBV10-3, with D possibly matching TRBD2 (5 bases). With 6 bases removed from V and 0 bases from J, the gap between germline ends came to 12 bases. Germline loops: CDR1 ENHRY, CDR2 SYGVKD. The CDR3 has 15 amino acids. This CDR3 reads CAIRGGESSYNEQFF. The CDR3 DNA is TGTGCCATCAGGGGTGGGGAGAGCTCCTACAATGAGCAGTTCTTC.

In regard to this clone: One end of the junction fails to match germline, which may point to a read error. The chain has TRBV7-7 and TRBJ2-7, with 7 bases aligning to TRBD2. CDR3 size: 17 residues. The germline V gene encodes CDR1 SSHAT and CDR2 FNYEAQ (reference sequence). The CDR3: CASSFRPRGVGSYEQYF. The CDR3 coding sequence is TGTGCTAGCAGCTTCAGACCCCGGGGGGTGGGCTCCTACGAGCAGTACTTC.

The rearrangement links TRBV5-4 to TRBJ2-3; 8 bases align to TRBD2. This CDR3 is built from 14 residues. Germline values: CDR1 SGHNT, CDR2 YYREEE (reference sequence). V was clipped by 2 bases and J by 7 bases; unmatched bases: 6. The CDR3 DNA sequence: TGTGCCAGCAGCTTTGACGGGACTAGGAATACGCAGTATTTT. Protein product: CASSFDGTRNTQYF.

The chain couples TRBV12-5 to TRBJ2-1; 8 bases are shared with TRBD2. The CDR3 totals 16 residues. Germline CDR1 is LGHNT and CDR2 is FRNRAP. The junction had 4 bases not matched to a gene; V was cut back by 0 bases and J by 3 bases. The CDR3 region has the DNA TGTGCTAGTGGTTTGGTACCGGCGGGGGGCTACAATGAGCAGTTCTTC. Its protein is CASGLVPAGGYNEQFF.

Concerning this clone: One end of the junction fails to match germline, which may point to a read error. The CDR3 loop reads CASSQGAGNTIYF. The CDR3 bases are TGTGCTAGCAGCCAGGGGGCTGGAAACACCATATATTTT. This chain joins TRBV7-7 and TRBJ1-3, with 7 bases that match TRBD1. CDR1 and CDR2 from the germline V gene are SSHAT and FNYEAQ (reference sequence). The CDR3 is 13 residues long.

This clone appeared a few times. The V gene is TRBV9, the J gene TRBJ2-1, with 7 bases fitting TRBD2. The CDR3 covers 16 residues. Germline CDR1 is SGDLS and CDR2 is YYNGEE. V shed 3 bases and J 1 base; nucleotides not matched to a gene: 7. CDR3 sequence reads: CASSAYSGASYNEQFF. The DNA for the CDR3 is TGTGCCAGCAGCGCCTACAGCGGGGCTTCCTACAATGAGCAGTTCTTC. The whole variable domain, remainder taken from reference TRBV9 and TRBJ2-1, is DSGVTQTPKHLITATGQRVTLRCSPRSGDLSVYWYQQSLDQGLQFLIQYYNGEERAKGNILERFSAQQFPDLHSELNLSSLELGDSALYFCASSAYSGASYNEQFFGPGTRLTVL.

This chain connects TRBV2 to TRBJ1-1, with a possible D match to TRBD1 (5 bases). V was trimmed by 8 bases and J by 5 bases, leaving 18 bases between them. Germline V gene data show CDR1 as SNHLY and CDR2 as FYNNEI. CDR3 size: 14 residues. The CDR3: CASHVGGLGTEAFF. The CDR3 DNA follows: TGTGCCAGCCATGTGGGGGGGTTAGGAACTGAAGCTTTCTTT.

The chain uses TRBV3-1 (or the pseudogene TRBV3-2) and TRBJ1-1; no definite D call. Germline V gives CDR1 LGHDT, CDR2 YNNKEL (reference sequence). This CDR3 region has 14 residues. Trimming removed 2 bases from V and 1 base from J, with 8 bases in between. Written as DNA, the CDR3 is TGTGCCAGCAGCCAAAGGCAGGCGAACACTGAAGCTTTCTTT. Translating it yields CASSQRQANTEAFF.

This chain connects TRBV21-1 to TRBJ2-7; the D call TRBD2 from the table was never checked on the DNA. TRBV21-1 is designated a pseudogene. CDR3 length: 17 amino acids. CDR3 in amino acids: CASSKAGGPQPSYEQYF. CDR3 DNA: TGTGCCAGCAGCAAAGCGGGAGGGCCCCAACCGTCCTACGAGCAGTACTTC.

This chain connects TRBV4-2 to TRBJ2-1; 11 bases are shared with TRBD2. CDR3 length: 17 residues. V gave up 0 bases and J gave up 9 bases; unmatched junction bases: 10. CDR1 and CDR2 from the germline V gene are LGHNA and YNFKEQ. The CDR3 reads CASSQEGVSGGAGEQFF. DNA for the CDR3: TGTGCCAGCAGCCAAGAGGGAGTTAGCGGGGGGGCTGGTGAGCAGTTCTTC.

V gene TRBV5-1 combines with J gene TRBJ2-7; perhaps TRBD2 as D (6 bases). With 5 bases removed from V and 0 bases from J, the gap between germline ends came to 15 bases. The CDR3 is 15 amino acids. The germline CDR1 and CDR2 sequences are SGHRS and YFSETQ. CDR3 nucleotide sequence: TGCGCCAGCAGTCCTGGAGGGGAGACCTCCTACGAGCAGTACTTC. Translating gives CASSPGGETSYEQYF. Full variable domain (rest looked up from reference TRBV5-1 and TRBJ2-7): KAGVTQTPRYLIKTRGQQVTLSCSPISGHRSVSWYQQTPGQGLQFLFEYFSETQRNKGNFPGRFSGRQFSNSRSEMNVSTLELGDSALYLCASSPGGETSYEQYFGPGTRLTVT.

This clone was seen only a few times. V gene TRBV19 combines with J gene TRBJ2-2; no definite D call. The CDR3 extends over 14 amino acids. V was trimmed by 2 bases and J by 1 base, leaving 5 bases between them. Germline values: CDR1 LNHDA, CDR2 SQIVND (reference sequence). The CDR3 sequence: CASSIRVNTGELFF. In DNA, the CDR3 is TGTGCCAGTAGTATACGGGTGAACACCGGGGAGCTGTTTTTT.

CDR3 in amino acids: CASSLAYFSGANVLTF. CDR3 nucleotides: TGTGCCAGCAGCTTGGCCTACTTCTCTGGGGCCAACGTCCTGACTTTC. The gene calls are TRBV5-4 and TRBJ2-6; the D is unclear. V gave up 0 bases and J gave up 0 bases, with 7 bases separating them. The CDR3 runs 16 residues. Germline CDR1 and CDR2: SGHNT and YYREEE (reference sequence).